Listed below are T cell receptor beta chains from one sample, sequenced in a study of response to subunit inactivated influenza vaccine. TCRdb called the RT-PCR reads again in MiXCR, with one record for every CDR3 protein. This sample has a few hundred thousand distinct CDR3 sequences, with less than 15% found just once. Sample: PBMCs from blood, taken 12 days after vaccination. The receptors come from a man aged 45-65 years who received an inactivated influenza vaccine. The CDR3 runs from the conserved cysteine through the conserved F or W. The D gene is left open where the match is weak. Expanded clones are given a class, and other clones once, few, many or no size at all.

V gene	D gene	clone size	J gene	CDR3 protein	CDR3 DNA
TRBV28	.	few	TRBJ2-2	CASSPLPGLEDTGELFF	TGTGCCAGCAGTCCCCTACCGGGACTTGAGGACACCGGGGAGCTGTTTTTT
TRBV6-8	.	few	TRBJ2-5	CASSYSTLKGVWETQYF	TGTGCCAGCAGTTACTCGACCCTAAAGGGTGTCTGGGAGACCCAGTACTTC
TRBV12-3/TRBV12-4	.	many	TRBJ1-5	CASSLGGFNQPQHF	TGTGCCAGCAGTTTGGGAGGGTTTAATCAGCCCCAGCATTTT
TRBV5-4	.	few	TRBJ2-2	CASSRPTGAGTGELFF	TGTGCCAGCAGCCGACCTACCGGGGCCGGCACCGGGGAGCTGTTTTTT
TRBV20-1	TRBD2	few	TRBJ2-5	CSAAGDPDF	TGCAGTGCTGCGGGGGACCCAGACTTC
TRBV20-1	.	.	TRBJ1-5	CSARDPRRKQPQHF	TGCAGTGCTAGAGATCCGAGGAGGAAGCAGCCCCAGCATTTT
TRBV4-3	.	.	TRBJ1-4	CASSQVSQSNEKLFF	TGCGCCAGCAGCCAAGTCTCGCAGTCTAATGAAAAACTGTTTTTT
TRBV10-3	TRBD1	.	TRBJ1-2	CAIMGTGGYGYTF	TGTGCCATCATGGGGACAGGGGGTTATGGCTACACCTTC
TRBV12-3/TRBV12-4	.	many	TRBJ2-1	CASSLLQFTIF	TGTGCCAGCAGTTTACTGCAATTCACGATCTTC
TRBV25-1	.	many	TRBJ2-7	CASSETGLDEQYF	TGTGCCAGCAGTGAGACCGGGCTCGACGAGCAGTACTTC
TRBV7-9	TRBD1	few	TRBJ2-5	CASSRQGRAQYF	TGTGCCAGCAGTCGACAGGGTAGGGCCCAGTACTTC
TRBV4-3	.	few	TRBJ1-1	CASSPDLEGGTEAFF	TGCGCCAGCAGCCCAGACCTAGAGGGAGGGACTGAAGCTTTCTTT
TRBV27	.	.	TRBJ2-6	CASSFIGVSAGANVLTF	TGTGCCAGCAGTTTCATTGGGGTATCTGCTGGGGCCAACGTCCTGACTTTC
TRBV5-1	TRBD2	many	TRBJ2-5	CASSAGLAGGQETQYF	TGCGCCAGCAGCGCGGGACTAGCGGGGGGGCAAGAGACCCAGTACTTC
TRBV27	.	few	TRBJ1-2	CASSPGTPGNRYTF	TGTGCCAGCAGCCCCGGGACTCCTGGTAATCGCTACACCTTC
TRBV19	TRBD1	.	TRBJ2-1	CASSITGVSSSYNEQFF	TGTGCCAGTAGTATAACAGGGGTCTCGAGCTCCTACAATGAGCAGTTCTTC
TRBV7-2	.	many	TRBJ2-2	CASSRTANTGELFF	TGTGCCAGCAGCCGGACAGCGAACACCGGGGAGCTGTTTTTT
TRBV6-5	TRBD1	.	TRBJ2-1	CASSYSIVRTGGNEQFF	TGTGCCAGCAGTTACTCGATTGTAAGGACAGGGGGAAATGAGCAGTTCTTC
TRBV3-1	TRBD1	many	TRBJ1-5	CASSQGGNQPQHF	TGTGCCAGCAGTCAGGGGGGGAATCAGCCCCAGCATTTT
TRBV6-5	TRBD1	few	TRBJ2-1	CASRQGNEQFF	TGTGCCAGCCGACAGGGGAATGAGCAGTTCTTC
TRBV30	.	.	TRBJ1-1	CAWSVVSEVPEAFF	TGTGCCTGGAGTGTGGTCTCAGAGGTCCCTGAAGCTTTCTTT
TRBV4-2	.	.	TRBJ2-7	CASSQVSGGASYEQYF	TGTGCCAGCAGCCAAGTTTCTGGCGGGGCCTCCTACGAGCAGTACTTC
TRBV29-1	TRBD2	few	TRBJ2-2	CSVVVVAGHTGELFF	TGCAGCGTTGTGGTGGTAGCGGGGCACACCGGGGAGCTGTTTTTT
TRBV6-1	TRBD2	few	TRBJ2-3	CASSDPRGGLDTQYF	TGTGCCAGCAGTGATCCGCGGGGGGGCCTAGATACGCAGTATTTT
TRBV12-3/TRBV12-4	.	.	TRBJ2-7	CASSDRPYEQYF	TGTGCCAGCAGTGACCGGCCCTACGAGCAGTACTTC
TRBV5-1	TRBD2	.	TRBJ2-3	CASSLVPAGESTDTQYF	TGCGCCAGCAGCTTGGTTCCAGCGGGGGAGAGCACAGATACGCAGTATTTT
TRBV14	.	few	TRBJ2-2	CASSRPTGHNTGELFF	TGTGCCAGCAGCCGACCAACGGGACACAACACCGGGGAGCTGTTTTTT
TRBV30	.	few	TRBJ1-5	CAWSRQDDQPQHF	TGTGCCTGGAGTCGACAGGATGATCAGCCCCAGCATTTT
TRBV11-1	TRBD2	few	TRBJ2-1	CASSPATSGGRSSYNEQFF	TGTGCCAGCAGCCCTGCGACTAGCGGGGGCCGTAGCTCCTACAATGAGCAGTTCTTC
TRBV7-2	TRBD2	once	TRBJ2-1	CASSLSGTLQFF	TGTGCCAGCAGCTTAAGCGGGACTCTTCAGTTCTTC
TRBV7-9	.	few	TRBJ1-2	CASSLGGWYGYTF	TGTGCCAGCAGCTTAGGTGGCTGGTATGGCTACACCTTC
TRBV12-3/TRBV12-4	.	.	TRBJ1-5	CASSNRHTNQPQHF	TGTGCCAGCAGCAACCGACACACCAATCAGCCCCAGCATTTT
TRBV20-1	.	few	TRBJ2-3	CSPTWVGSADTQYF	TGCAGTCCTACGTGGGTAGGGTCCGCAGATACGCAGTATTTT
TRBV19	.	few	TRBJ1-4	CASSPRGGNEKLFF	TGTGCCAGTAGTCCGAGAGGGGGAAATGAAAAACTGTTTTTT
TRBV6-6	.	.	TRBJ2-7	CASTHAHSYEQYF	TGTGCCAGCACCCATGCGCACTCCTACGAGCAGTACTTC
TRBV10-3	.	few	TRBJ2-1	CAISEGETGAMYEQFF	TGTGCCATCAGTGAAGGGGAGACGGGAGCTATGTATGAGCAGTTCTTC
TRBV11-2	TRBD1	.	TRBJ2-5	CASSFSLQGVGETQYF	TGTGCCAGCAGCTTCTCACTTCAGGGGGTGGGAGAGACCCAGTACTTC
TRBV7-2	.	few	TRBJ2-4	CASSLGGRQSKNIQYF	TGTGCCAGCAGCTTAGGGGGGAGACAAAGCAAAAACATTCAGTACTTC
TRBV24-1	.	.	TRBJ2-1	CATSEGAFSYNEQFF	TGTGCCACCAGTGAAGGTGCCTTCTCCTACAATGAGCAGTTCTTC